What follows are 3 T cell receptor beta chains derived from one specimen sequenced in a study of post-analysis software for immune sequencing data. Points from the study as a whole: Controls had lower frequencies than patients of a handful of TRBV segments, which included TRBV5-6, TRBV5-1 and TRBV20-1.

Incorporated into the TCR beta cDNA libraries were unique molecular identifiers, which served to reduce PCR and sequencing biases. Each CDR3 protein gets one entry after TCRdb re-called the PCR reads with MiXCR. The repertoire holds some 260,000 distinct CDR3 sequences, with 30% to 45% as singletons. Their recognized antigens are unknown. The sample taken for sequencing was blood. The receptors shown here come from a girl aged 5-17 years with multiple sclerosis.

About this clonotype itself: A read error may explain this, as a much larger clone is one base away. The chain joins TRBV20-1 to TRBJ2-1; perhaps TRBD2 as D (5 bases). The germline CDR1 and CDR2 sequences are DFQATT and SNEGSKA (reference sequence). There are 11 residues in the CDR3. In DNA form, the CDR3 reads TGCAGTGCTGGAGGTTTCGATGAGCGGTTCTTC. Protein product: CSAGGFDERFF.

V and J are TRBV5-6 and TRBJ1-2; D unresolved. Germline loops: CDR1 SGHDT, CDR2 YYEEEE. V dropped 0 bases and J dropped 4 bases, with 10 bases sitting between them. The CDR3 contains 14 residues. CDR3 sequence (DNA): TGTGCCAGCAGCTTGGGTTCAGGACGCTATGGCTACACCTTC. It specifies CASSLGSGRYGYTF.

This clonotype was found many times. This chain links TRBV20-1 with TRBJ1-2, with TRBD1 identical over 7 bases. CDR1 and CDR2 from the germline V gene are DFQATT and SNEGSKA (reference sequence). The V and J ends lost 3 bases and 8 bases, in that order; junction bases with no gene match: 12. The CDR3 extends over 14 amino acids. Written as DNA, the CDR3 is TGCAGTGCTAGTGATTCCCCGACAGGGTACGGCTACACCTTC. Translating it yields CSASDSPTGYGYTF.